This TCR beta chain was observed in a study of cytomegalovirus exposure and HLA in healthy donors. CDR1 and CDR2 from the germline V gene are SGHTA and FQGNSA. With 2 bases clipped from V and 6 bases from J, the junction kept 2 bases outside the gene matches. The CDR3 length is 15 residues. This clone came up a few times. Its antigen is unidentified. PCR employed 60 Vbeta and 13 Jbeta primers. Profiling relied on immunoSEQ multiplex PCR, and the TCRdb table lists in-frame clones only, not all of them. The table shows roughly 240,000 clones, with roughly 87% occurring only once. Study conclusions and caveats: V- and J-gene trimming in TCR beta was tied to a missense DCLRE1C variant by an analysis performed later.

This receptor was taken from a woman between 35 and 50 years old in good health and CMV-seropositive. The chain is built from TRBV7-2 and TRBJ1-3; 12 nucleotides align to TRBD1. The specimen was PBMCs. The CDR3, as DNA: TGTGCCAGCAGCTTAACGGGACAGGGGGCAAACACCATATATTTT. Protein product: CASSLTGQGANTIYF.